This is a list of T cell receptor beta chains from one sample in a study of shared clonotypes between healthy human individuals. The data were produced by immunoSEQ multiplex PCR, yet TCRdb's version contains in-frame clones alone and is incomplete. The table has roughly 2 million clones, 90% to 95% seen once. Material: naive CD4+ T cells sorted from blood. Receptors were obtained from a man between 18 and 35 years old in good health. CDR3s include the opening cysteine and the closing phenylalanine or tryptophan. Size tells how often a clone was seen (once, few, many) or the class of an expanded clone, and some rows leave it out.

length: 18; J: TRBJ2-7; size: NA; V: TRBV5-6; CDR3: CASSLATTMDRNSYEQYF
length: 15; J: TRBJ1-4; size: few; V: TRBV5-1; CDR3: CASSLVSGVNEKLFF
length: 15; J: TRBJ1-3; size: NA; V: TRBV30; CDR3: CAWSVDSYSGNTIYF
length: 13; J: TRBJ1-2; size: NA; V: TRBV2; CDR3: CASSAGGWDGYTF
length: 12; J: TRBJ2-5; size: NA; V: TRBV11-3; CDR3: CASSKRDGTQYF
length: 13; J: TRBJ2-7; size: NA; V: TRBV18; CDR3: CASSPGSNYEQYF
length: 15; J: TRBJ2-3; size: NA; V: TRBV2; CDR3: CASGASGVSTDTQYF
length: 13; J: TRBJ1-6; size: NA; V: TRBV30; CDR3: CAWTNDRGGALHF
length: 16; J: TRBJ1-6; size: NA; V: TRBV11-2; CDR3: CASSSTGTSYNSPLHF
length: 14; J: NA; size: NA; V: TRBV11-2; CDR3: CASSSGTGFYEQYF